This T cell receptor (beta chain) was retrieved from a study of blood T cell repertoires in COVID-19 (dated by TCRdb to 2019 to 2021). Notes on the research overall: Samples covering the acute and convalescent phases of COVID-19 were provided by collaborators in the United States, Italy and Spain. The material from the prospective study consisted of cDNA or gDNA derived from T cells, B-cell-depleted T cells, or PBMCs. Subjects who had been exposed to COVID-19, were actively infected with it, or had recovered from it provided the deeply sampled blood TCRbeta repertoires that made up the dataset. The repertoires were released in a freely available public database intended as a resource for research on the immune response to SARS-CoV-2. Samples came from the ongoing ImmuneRACE study (first 160 participants) plus 1,254 subjects from 6 global collaborators. A de-identified subject ID, COVID-19 status, age in years and sex were almost always included in the sample metadata. Where available, HLA class I and class II types were obtained from metadata supplied by the sample provider rather than from assay-based typing. Overall study outcomes, separate from this receptor: Clinical and demographic metadata were provided uncurated, with the amount varying by source and participant.

Relative to germline, V is missing 5 bases and J is missing 0 bases, with 6 bases of the junction outside any gene match. From the cysteine up to the phenylalanine, the CDR3 has a length of 16 residues. Here the CDR3 DNA is all that survives: 48 bases in frame from base 1. The germline V gene gives CDR1 as SGHNT and CDR2 as YENEEA. The immunoSEQ Assay, a bias-controlled multiplex PCR, was used to amplify TCRbeta CDR3 regions from genomic DNA. The study's processing was this. Within the assay, amplification of reference gene primers was used to estimate how many nucleated cells each sample contained. To quantify the absolute abundance of each unique TCRbeta CDR3 rearrangement, sequence reads were collapsed and filtered. For each sample, productive Simpson clonality was calculated as the square root of Simpson's diversity index over productive rearrangements. Drawn from immuneACCESS, this table holds only the in-frame rearrangements with V and J called that TCRdb kept. Clones are partly lost; checked studies trace under half to an unresolved V gene and leave the rest unexplained. That table supplies the V and J calls and clone size; D and trimming were determined from the DNA. Within this sample are a few hundred thousand clones, with 84% of them counted one time only. The top ten hold about 1.5% of the sample.

A second Seattle source provided samples from volunteer blood donors who had recovered from COVID-19. Whole blood was collected in K2EDTA tubes by collaborating institutions according to the institutions' own protocols. For TCRbeta analysis, collaborator samples were shipped as frozen whole blood, as isolated PBMCs, or as DNA extracted from either sample type. Of note for this clone: Its cognate antigen has yet to be identified. It has no much larger one-base neighbor in the sample; base qualities were not kept.

The sequence derives from a woman in her forties who had recovered from COVID-19. Sequenced: peripheral blood. The receptor chain draws on TRBV11-3 and TRBJ2-4; 8 of the junction bases match TRBD2. Here the CDR3 is given as CASSTSGKLAKNIQYF. The DNA sequence is given as TGTGCCAGCAGCACTAGCGGAAAGCTAGCCAAAAACATTCAGTACTTC.